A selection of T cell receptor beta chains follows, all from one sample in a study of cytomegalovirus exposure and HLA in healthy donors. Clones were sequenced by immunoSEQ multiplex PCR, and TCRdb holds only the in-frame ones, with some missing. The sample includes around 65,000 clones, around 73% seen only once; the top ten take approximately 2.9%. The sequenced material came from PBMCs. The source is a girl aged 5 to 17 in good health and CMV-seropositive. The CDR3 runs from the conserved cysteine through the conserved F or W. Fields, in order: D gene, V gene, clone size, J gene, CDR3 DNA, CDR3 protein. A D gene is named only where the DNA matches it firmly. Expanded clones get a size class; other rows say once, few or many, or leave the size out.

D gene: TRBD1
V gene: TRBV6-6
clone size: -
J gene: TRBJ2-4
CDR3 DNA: TGTGCCAGCAGTTCAGGGACAGTGAAAAACATTCAGTACTTC
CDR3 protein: CASSSGTVKNIQYF

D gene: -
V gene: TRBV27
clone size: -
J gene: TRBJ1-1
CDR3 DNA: TGTGCCAGCAGGATGCAGGGGAACATGAACACTGAAGCTTTCTTT
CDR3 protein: CASRMQGNMNTEAFF

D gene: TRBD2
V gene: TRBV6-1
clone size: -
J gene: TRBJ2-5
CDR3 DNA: TGTGCCAGCAGGGAGCGGGGGGGATGGGAGACCCAGTACTTC
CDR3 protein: CASRERGGWETQYF

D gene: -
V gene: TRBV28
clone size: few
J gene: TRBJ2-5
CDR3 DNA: TGTGCCAGCAGTTTGACGAGGGCTGGAGAGACCCAGTACTTC
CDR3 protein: CASSLTRAGETQYF

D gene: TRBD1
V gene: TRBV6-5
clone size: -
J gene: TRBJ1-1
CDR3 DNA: TGTGCCAGCGCGGGGACAGGAGGAAACACTGAAGCTTTCTTT
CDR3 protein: CASAGTGGNTEAFF

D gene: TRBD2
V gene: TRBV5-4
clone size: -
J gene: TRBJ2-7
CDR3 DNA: TGTGCCAGCAGCTTGGCCAAGGGCGGGAGGAACTCCTACGAGCAGTACTTC
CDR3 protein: CASSLAKGGRNSYEQYF

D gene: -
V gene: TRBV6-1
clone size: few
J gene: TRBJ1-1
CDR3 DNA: TGTGCCAGCAGTGTTGACAGGTTGTCCACTGAAGCTTTCTTT
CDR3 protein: CASSVDRLSTEAFF

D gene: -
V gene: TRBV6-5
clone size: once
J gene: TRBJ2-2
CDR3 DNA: TGTGCCAGCAGTTATACAGGGCCCGGGGAGCTGTTTTTT
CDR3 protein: CASSYTGPGELFF

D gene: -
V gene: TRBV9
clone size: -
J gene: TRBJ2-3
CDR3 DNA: TGTGCCAGCAGCGTAGAAGGGGTAAGAATAGATACGCAGTATTTT
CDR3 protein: CASSVEGVRIDTQYF

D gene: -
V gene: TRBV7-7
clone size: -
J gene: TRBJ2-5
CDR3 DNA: TGTGCTAGCAGCTTCTACCTCCAAGAGACCCAGTACTTC
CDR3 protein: CASSFYLQETQYF

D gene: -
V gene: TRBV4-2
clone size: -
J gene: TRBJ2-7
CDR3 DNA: TGTGCCAGCAGCCAAGTTGAGGACACCTCCTACGAGCAGTACTTC
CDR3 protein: CASSQVEDTSYEQYF

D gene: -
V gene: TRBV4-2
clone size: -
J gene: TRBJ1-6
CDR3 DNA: TGTGCCAGCAGCCAAGAGGACACCTATAATTCACCCCTCCACTTT
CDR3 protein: CASSQEDTYNSPLHF

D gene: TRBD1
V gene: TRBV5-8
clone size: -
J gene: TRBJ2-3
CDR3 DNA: TGTGCCAGCAGCGTCGGACAGGGGAAGACAGATACGCAGTATTTT
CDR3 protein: CASSVGQGKTDTQYF

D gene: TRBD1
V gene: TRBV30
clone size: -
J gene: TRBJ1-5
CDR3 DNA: TGTGCCTGGACCACAGGGGGTGGTCAGCCCCAGCATTTT
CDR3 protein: CAWTTGGGQPQHF

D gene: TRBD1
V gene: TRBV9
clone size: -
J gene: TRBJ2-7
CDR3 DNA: TGTGCCAGCAGCGTCCGGACAGGGGGATTGGAAGAGCAGTACTTC
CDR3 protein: CASSVRTGGLEEQYF

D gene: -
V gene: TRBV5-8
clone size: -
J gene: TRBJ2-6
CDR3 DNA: TGTGCCAGCAGCTTGTACGCGGGGGCCAACGTCCTGACTTTC
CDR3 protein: CASSLYAGANVLTF

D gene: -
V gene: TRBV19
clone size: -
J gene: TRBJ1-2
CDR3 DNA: TGTGCCAGCAGCTCAGGCTATGGCTACACCTTC
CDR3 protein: CASSSGYGYTF

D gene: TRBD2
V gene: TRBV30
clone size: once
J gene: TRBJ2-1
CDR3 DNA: TGTGCCTGGAGTGTCAGGGGGGGACTAGCGGACCGTCCGTTCTTC
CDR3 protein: CAWSVRGGLADRPFF

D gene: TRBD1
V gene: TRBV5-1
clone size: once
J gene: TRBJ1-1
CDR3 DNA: TGCGCCAGCAGCTTACAGGGGATGAACACTGAAGCTTTCTTT
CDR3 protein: CASSLQGMNTEAFF

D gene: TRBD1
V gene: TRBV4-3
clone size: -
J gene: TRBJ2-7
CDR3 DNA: TGCGCCAGCAGTCTGGACAGGGCCTACGAGCAGTACTTC
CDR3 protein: CASSLDRAYEQYF

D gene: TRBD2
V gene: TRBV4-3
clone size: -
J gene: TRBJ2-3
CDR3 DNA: TGCGCCAGCAGCCCAACTAGCGGGAGTCAGTATACGCAGTATTTT
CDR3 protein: CASSPTSGSQYTQYF

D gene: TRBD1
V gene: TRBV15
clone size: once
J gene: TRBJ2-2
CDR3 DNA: TGTGCCACCAGCAGAGGACAGGGCAGCACCGGGGAGCTGTTTTTT
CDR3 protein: CATSRGQGSTGELFF

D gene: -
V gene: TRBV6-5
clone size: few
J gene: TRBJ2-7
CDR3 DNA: TGTGCCAGCAGTCCCGGGCCAGGAGGCTACGAGCAGTACTTC
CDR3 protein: CASSPGPGGYEQYF

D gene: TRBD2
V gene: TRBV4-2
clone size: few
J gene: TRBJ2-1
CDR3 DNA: TGTGCCAGCAGCCCAGGGACTACTATGTTAAATGAGCAGTTCTTC
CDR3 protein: CASSPGTTMLNEQFF

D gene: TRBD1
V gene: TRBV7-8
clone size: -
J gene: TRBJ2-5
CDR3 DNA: TGTGCCAGCAGCCCTAACCTGGACAGGCCGAAGTACTTC
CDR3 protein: CASSPNLDRPKYF

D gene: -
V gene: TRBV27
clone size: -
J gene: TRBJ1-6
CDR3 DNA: TGTGCCAGCAGTTCGGCAGGGTCGAATTCACCCCTCCACTTT
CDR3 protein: CASSSAGSNSPLHF

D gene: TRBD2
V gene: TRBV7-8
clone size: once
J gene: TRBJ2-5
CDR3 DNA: TGTGCCAGCAGTCCCTGGCGGGAGGGAAACCAAGAGACCCAGTACTTC
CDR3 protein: CASSPWREGNQETQYF

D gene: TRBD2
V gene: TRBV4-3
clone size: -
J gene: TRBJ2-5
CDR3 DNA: TGCGCCAGCAGCCAAGTAGGGCTAGCGGGAGGAGAGACCCAGTACTTC
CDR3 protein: CASSQVGLAGGETQYF

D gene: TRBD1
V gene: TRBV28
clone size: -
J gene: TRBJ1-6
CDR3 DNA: TGTGCCAGCAGGCCCATTGGGGACAGGGGCATTTCACCCCTCCACTTT
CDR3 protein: CASRPIGDRGISPLHF

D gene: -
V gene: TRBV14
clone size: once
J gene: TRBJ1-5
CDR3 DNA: TGTGCCAGCAGCCACATGGCAAGTGGCAATCAGCCCCAGCATTTT
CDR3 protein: CASSHMASGNQPQHF

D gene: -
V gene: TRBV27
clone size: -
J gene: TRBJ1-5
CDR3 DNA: TGTGCCAGCAGTCTTAACGGGGGGAATCAGCCCCAGCATTTT
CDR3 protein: CASSLNGGNQPQHF

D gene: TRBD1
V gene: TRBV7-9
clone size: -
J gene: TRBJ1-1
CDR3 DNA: TGTGCCAGCAGCTCTAGAACGGACAGGGTTGAAGCTTTCTTT
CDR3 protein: CASSSRTDRVEAFF

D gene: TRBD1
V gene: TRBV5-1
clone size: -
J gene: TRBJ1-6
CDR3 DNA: TGCGCCAGCAGCCCAGGGACAGGGGGTTATAATTCACCCCTCCACTTT
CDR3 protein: CASSPGTGGYNSPLHF

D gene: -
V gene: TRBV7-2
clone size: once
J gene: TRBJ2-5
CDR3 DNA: TGTGCCAGCAGCCCTACTAGGCAAGAGACCCAGTACTTC
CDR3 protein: CASSPTRQETQYF

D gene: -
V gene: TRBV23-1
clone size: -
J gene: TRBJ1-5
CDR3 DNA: TGCGCCAGCAGTCAGGGACACCTACTCTATAGCAATCAGCCCCAGCATTTT
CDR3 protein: CASSQGHLLYSNQPQHF